A selection of T cell receptor beta chains follows, all from one sample in a study of blood T cell repertoires in COVID-19. Sequencing used immunoSEQ multiplex PCR; TCRdb keeps in-frame clones, though not all of them. This table holds 200,000 to 300,000 clones, approximately 88% found once. The sequenced sample was PBMCs or T cells enriched from blood (not recorded which). These receptors all stem from a woman between 40 and 50 years old who had been exposed to COVID-19. CDR3s include the opening cysteine and the closing phenylalanine or tryptophan. The D gene is left open where the match is weak. Some rows mark clone size as missing; the rest say once, few, many or name a class of expanded clone.

v_gene: TRBV10-3; d_gene: -; abundance: -; CDR3aa: CAIRAGLSNQPQHF
v_gene: TRBV30; d_gene: TRBD2; abundance: -; CDR3aa: CAWSATSGGALEQFF
v_gene: TRBV28; d_gene: -; abundance: -; CDR3aa: CASSLLGAGVSRNYGYTF
v_gene: TRBV7-9; d_gene: -; abundance: -; CDR3aa: CASSYIVGAPERTEAFF
v_gene: TRBV7-9; d_gene: -; abundance: -; CDR3aa: CASRRDTSTDTQYF
v_gene: TRBV15; d_gene: TRBD2; abundance: once; CDR3aa: CATSRTKGAGGETQYF
v_gene: TRBV18; d_gene: TRBD1; abundance: -; CDR3aa: CASSSIDRANTEAFF
v_gene: TRBV5-4; d_gene: -; abundance: -; CDR3aa: CASSLGTGWGPRGTDTQYF
v_gene: TRBV29-1; d_gene: TRBD2; abundance: -; CDR3aa: CSVAGGGAHNEQFF
v_gene: TRBV2; d_gene: -; abundance: -; CDR3aa: CACLLDSEFKLFF
v_gene: TRBV5-1; d_gene: -; abundance: few; CDR3aa: CASSPGGPEDEKLFF
v_gene: TRBV29-1; d_gene: TRBD1; abundance: few; CDR3aa: CSAGQGAPNQPQHF